The T cell receptor (beta chain) under discussion was sequenced for a study of cytomegalovirus exposure and HLA in healthy donors. The PCR was carried out with 60 Vbeta primers and 13 Jbeta primers. The protocol was immunoSEQ multiplex PCR, while the TCRdb copy is restricted to in-frame clones and leaves out a portion. This sample's table has around 29,000 clones. CDR3 length: 16 amino acids. CDR1 is KGHSH, CDR2 LQKENI, per germline. V shed 1 base, J shed 0 bases, and the junction held 5 bases outside the gene matches. On this clone itself: Its antigen is not identified.

Study-level findings and limits: Later analysis identified 17,000 or so TCR beta sequences associated with HLA alleles, using a false discovery rate threshold of 0.05.

The chain uses TRBV18 and TRBJ1-1; 7 bases map to TRBD1. Material for sequencing was PBMCs. The sequence was obtained from a man in his thirties or forties in good health and CMV-seronegative. CDR3 sequence: CASSPQGAHVNTEAFF. DNA of the CDR3: TGTGCCAGCTCACCACAGGGGGCCCATGTGAACACTGAAGCTTTCTTT.